The 2 T cell receptor beta chains below were found in one sample sequenced in a study of T cells in Graves' hyperthyroidism and ophthalmopathy. Amplified TCR beta CDR3 regions derived from RNA transcripts. Using the HTBI primer set, a first-round RT-PCR was run on the TCR CDR3. TCRdb independently ran MiXCR on the multiplex PCR reads; one entry per CDR3 protein. The data show about 380,000 distinct CDR3 sequences, less than 15% seen once. Material: blood. All receptors derive from a man younger than 45 with Graves' hyperthyroidism that later progressed to Graves' ophthalmopathy.

This clonotype was observed a handful of times. The chain links TRBV11-2 to TRBJ2-1; TRBD1 or TRBD2 may be the D gene (5 bases each). V was clipped by 0 bases and J by 5 bases, with 11 bases between them. The CDR3 contains 15 residues. Germline V lookup: CDR1 SGHAT, CDR2 FQNNGV. The CDR3 DNA reads TGTGCCAGCAGCTTAGATGTGGGGGAACACAATGAGCAGTTCTTC. Residues: CASSLDVGEHNEQFF. Full variable domain (missing parts from reference TRBV11-2 and TRBJ2-1): EAGVAQSPRYKIIEKRQSVAFWCNPISGHATLYWYQQILGQGPKLLIQFQNNGVVDDSQLPKDRFSAERLKGVDSTLKIQPAKLEDSAVYLCASSLDVGEHNEQFFGPGTRLTVL.

This clonotype was found many times. As DNA, the CDR3 is TGTGCCAGCACCCTTTGGGGTTCCGGAAACACCATATATTTT. Amino acids: CASTLWGSGNTIYF. The rearrangement joins TRBV12-3 or TRBV12-4 to TRBJ1-3; unclear D gene. The CDR3 runs 14 residues. V was clipped by 7 bases and J by 4 bases, with 14 bases between them.